This is a list of T cell receptor beta chains from one sample in a study of blood T cells in healthy people across ages. One entry per CDR3 protein results from TCRdb running MiXCR on the 5' RACE reads. The sample lists hundreds of thousands of distinct CDR3 sequences; roughly three fifths were seen once. The sequenced sample consisted of blood. The receptor set was obtained from a man between 40 and 49 years old in good health. Each CDR3 is given with its conserved first and last residue. The order of the fields is clone size, V gene, J gene, CDR3 protein. The size entry is marked missing in some rows and otherwise reads once, few, many or a size class.

few	TRBV5-1	TRBJ2-7	CASSSTGHSTSYEQYF
-	TRBV20-1	TRBJ1-4	CSAPTTTNEKLFF
few	TRBV14	TRBJ2-3	CASSQITGVTQYF
-	TRBV28	TRBJ1-2	CATMGTGPYGYTF
-	TRBV9	TRBJ2-5	CASSSIQGVQEAQYF
-	TRBV12-3/TRBV12-4	TRBJ1-2	CASSSGTDLYGYTF
-	TRBV6-5	TRBJ2-2	CASSYLTGNTGELFF
-	TRBV7-2	TRBJ2-3	CASSSPTSGRAYTQYF
-	TRBV20-1	TRBJ1-5	CSALGTVNQPQHF
-	TRBV4-3	TRBJ2-7	CASSRGTGGVYEQYF
-	TRBV7-2	TRBJ2-1	CASSRTGSYNEQFF
-	TRBV14	TRBJ1-4	CASSQDRRGLNEKLFF
once	TRBV20-1	TRBJ2-4	CSARISGGAKNIQYF
many	TRBV6-4	TRBJ2-3	CASSERGGTDTQYF
-	TRBV20-1	TRBJ2-1	CSARIGRASGANEQFF
-	TRBV9	TRBJ2-3	CASSVERGSADTQYF
many	TRBV28	TRBJ2-3	CASSETGSPTDTQYF
few	TRBV9	TRBJ2-1	CASSVSGRVYNEQFF
once	TRBV7-9	TRBJ2-5	CASSSPPGPQEAQYF
many	TRBV6-6	TRBJ2-7	CASQNSWNTPYEQYF
-	TRBV4-2	TRBJ2-6	CASSQDEVGTSGGVGANVPTF
-	TRBV24-1	TRBJ2-7	CATSDPGHREQYF
-	TRBV29-1	-	CSVDKGTDTYEQYF
few	TRBV7-9	TRBJ1-2	CASRDGTMGATGYTF
-	TRBV15	TRBJ2-5	CATSRVPTGVRETQYF
-	TRBV27	TRBJ2-3	CASSFRGLAPYF
-	TRBV5-5	TRBJ2-3	CASSLAGTAREDTQYF
few	TRBV10-1	TRBJ2-1	CASSLFLQGRWDNEQFF
few	TRBV29-1	TRBJ2-1	CSAPSPDRGVNNEQFF
-	TRBV5-1	TRBJ2-5	CASSLVARTQETQYF
-	TRBV2	TRBJ1-5	CASSGSGTDNQPQHF
-	TRBV29-1	TRBJ1-1	CSVGAGQNTEAFF
-	TRBV6-2/TRBV6-3	TRBJ2-2	CASSPGTSGKAGELFF
-	TRBV20-1	-	CSAQDYGGSHIETQYF
-	TRBV12-3/TRBV12-4	TRBJ2-1	CASRLTSGPNNEQFF
-	TRBV5-1	TRBJ1-4	CASSFFAGVDEKLFF
-	TRBV7-9	-	CASSHSGTAKNIQYF
few	TRBV29-1	TRBJ1-2	CIPAEGFPYGYTF
-	TRBV6-1	TRBJ2-5	CASGGEGSKTQYF
-	TRBV20-1	-	CSARGYRDNQPQYF
-	TRBV9	TRBJ2-3	CASSVATGARGDTQYF
-	TRBV20-1	TRBJ2-7	CSAYLGRGSYEQYF
-	TRBV7-8	TRBJ2-7	CASSLALQAYYEQYF
-	TRBV11-2	TRBJ2-3	CASSPGVRGGSSRTDTQYF
-	TRBV28	TRBJ2-7	CASSSPSGGADEQYF
-	TRBV27	TRBJ1-1	CASSSRGGREAFF
-	TRBV7-9	TRBJ2-5	CASSSSGGGRQETQYF
-	TRBV15	TRBJ2-3	CATSRGDRSSTDTQYF
-	TRBV7-2	TRBJ2-5	CASGNSGAGAKETQYF
-	TRBV10-3	TRBJ2-5	CAISKGNLGETQYF
-	TRBV20-1	TRBJ1-2	CSARGERRADGYTF
once	TRBV29-1	TRBJ2-1	CSVELGYNEQFF
-	TRBV7-2	TRBJ1-2	CSSRGDNHGYTF
-	TRBV12-3/TRBV12-4	TRBJ1-1	CASSTHGVDTEAFF
-	TRBV5-1	TRBJ2-3	CASSLEGRDTDTQYF
-	TRBV7-2	TRBJ2-1	CASSLDGSKYNEQFF
-	TRBV7-2	TRBJ2-1	CASSPGTALGEQFF
-	TRBV20-1	TRBJ2-7	CSARDLRLDNEQYF